This T cell receptor (beta chain) came from a study of blood T cells in healthy people across ages. General study results and limits: As age increased, TCR beta diversity per million T cells fell in a roughly linear fashion.

Details on this clonotype: Its antigen remains unknown. A read error may produce the germline difference seen at one junction end.

The second PCR ran roughly 7 to 11 cycles with a sample-barcoded 5' primer and J-beta primers. Via MiXCR, TCRdb re-called the 5' RACE reads, giving one row per CDR3 protein. The sample includes about 1.8 million distinct CDR3 sequences, 40% to 55% seen only once; the top ten take roughly 2.1%. Roughly 10 milliliters of peripheral blood were drawn from each donor. They isolated at least 6 million PBMCs from each sample. Extraction yielded at least 6 micrograms of total RNA per sample. The CDR3 contains 15 residues. Germline lookup yields CDR1 DFQATT and CDR2 SNEGSKA (reference sequence). The clonotype originates from a woman aged 40 to 49 in good health. Material: blood. V usage is TRBV20-1 and J usage is TRBJ1-4; D is unclear. CDR3 residues: CSARDLGATNEKPFF. Written as DNA, the CDR3 is TGCAGTGCTAGAGATTTGGGTGCAACTAATGAAAAACCGTTTTTT.